Sequencing of this T cell receptor (beta chain) was carried out in a study of blood T cell repertoires in COVID-19. Study as a whole: Some COVID-19 samples were acute and others convalescent; all came from the United States, Italy and Spain.

Per the original methods: Amplification of reference gene primers was used by the study to estimate nucleated cell counts. This table comes from immunoSEQ multiplex PCR, and its TCRdb copy is limited to in-frame clones, with some not included. For V, J and clone size, that table is used; D and trimming come from the DNA. Of approximately 230,000 clones in the sample, just under 85% were seen once. Material: peripheral blood. The TCR originated in a man older than 75 with acute or convalescent COVID-19.

CDR3 in amino acids: CASSIMFQGVYEQYF. DNA of the CDR3: TGTGCCAGTAGTATTATGTTCCAGGGGGTCTACGAGCAGTACTTC. The V and J genes are TRBV19 and TRBJ2-7; 7 bases fit TRBD1. J gave up 3 bases and V 3 bases, and 8 bases lay outside the gene matches. Germline values: CDR1 LNHDA, CDR2 SQIVND (reference sequence). This CDR3 comprises 15 residues.